These T cell receptor beta chains were read from a single sample in a study of cytomegalovirus exposure and HLA in healthy donors. Sequenced by immunoSEQ multiplex PCR; TCRdb stores in-frame clones only, minus some. The sample contains 200,000 or so clones, 70% to 80% of which appear only once. The material sequenced was PBMCs. The receptor source for this set is a man aged 35 to 55 in good health and CMV-seronegative. Both conserved end residues are part of each CDR3. Fields, in order: V gene, J gene, clone size, D gene, CDR3 DNA, CDR3 protein. A D gene is named only where the DNA matches it firmly. Not every row has a clone size; where given, it reads once, few, many or a size class.

TRBV5-1	TRBJ1-1	.	TRBD1	TGCGCCAGCAGCTCCCGACAGGGGAGGGACACTGAAGCTTTCTTT	CASSSRQGRDTEAFF
TRBV18	TRBJ2-5	once	.	TGTGCCAGCTCACCACTTTACGGGATCGGGGAGACCCAGTACTTC	CASSPLYGIGETQYF
TRBV18	TRBJ1-4	.	TRBD1	TGTGCCAGCTCCGTGGGAGACAGGGGATACTCAACTAATGAAAAACTGTTTTTT	CASSVGDRGYSTNEKLFF
TRBV2	TRBJ1-2	.	TRBD1	TGTGCCAGCATACGGGACAGCACAAACTATGGCTACACCTTC	CASIRDSTNYGYTF
TRBV25-1	TRBJ1-1	.	.	TGTGCCAGCAGTGAATTCTCGGGCACTGAAGCTTTCTTT	CASSEFSGTEAFF
TRBV30	TRBJ2-7	.	.	TGTGCCTGGAGTGTTTCCCTCTACGAGCAGTACTTC	CAWSVSLYEQYF
TRBV4-1	TRBJ1-1	.	.	TGCGCCAGCAGAGGACTCTTGCGCGGCACTGAAGCTTTCTTT	CASRGLLRGTEAFF
TRBV9	TRBJ1-1	.	TRBD1	TGTGCCAGCGCAGGGGGCTCGAACACTGAAGCTTTCTTT	CASAGGSNTEAFF
TRBV6-6	TRBJ2-5	.	TRBD2	TGTGCCAGCAGTTACACCCTAGCGGGGGGGGAAGAGACCCAGTACTTC	CASSYTLAGGEETQYF
TRBV7-8	TRBJ1-1	few	.	TGTGCCAGCAGCTCCCAACCTCAGAATTGGAACACTGAAGCTTTCTTT	CASSSQPQNWNTEAFF
TRBV19	TRBJ2-1	.	.	TGTGCCACCTCGACAGACCGCTACAATGAGCAGTTCTTC	CATSTDRYNEQFF
TRBV19	TRBJ2-3	.	.	TGTGCCACCCACCCCCCCGGGGATTGGGATACGCAGTATTTT	CATHPPGDWDTQYF
TRBV9	TRBJ1-4	.	TRBD1	TGTGCCAGCAGCCCGCGGACAGGGGGGGAAAAACTGTTTTTT	CASSPRTGGEKLFF
TRBV19	TRBJ2-1	.	TRBD2	TGTGCCAGTAGTATTTTGGCTAGCGGAGGGGATTATAATGAGCAGTTCTTC	CASSILASGGDYNEQFF
TRBV7-9	TRBJ2-3	.	TRBD1	TGTGCCAGCAGCACTCCGACAGGGGTGCCAGATACGCAGTATTTT	CASSTPTGVPDTQYF
TRBV10-3	TRBJ2-7	.	TRBD1	TGTGCCATCAGTGACGGACAGGGGATCGACGAGCAGTACTTC	CAISDGQGIDEQYF